This entry lists 8 T cell receptor beta chains sequenced from one sample in a study of cytotoxic CD8 clonotypes in ibrutinib-treated CLL. Produced via immunoSEQ multiplex PCR; TCRdb's table is partial and in-frame only. Of 150,000 to 200,000 clones listed, roughly 77% were seen once; the top ten hold about 1.9%. The input for sequencing was PBMCs, taken after 12 months of ibrutinib treatment. These receptors were obtained from a human donor with chronic lymphocytic leukemia.

The chain uses TRBV12-2 and TRBJ1-3; the D call of TRBD1 is as the table states it, not checked on the DNA. TRBV12-2 is given as a pseudogene. This CDR3 contains 15 residues. This chain's CDR3 is CASRELGQGGNTIYF. Here the CDR3 DNA reads TGTGCAAGTCGCGAACTTGGACAGGGAGGAAACACCATATATTTT.

The gene calls are TRBV27 and TRBJ2-7; perhaps TRBD1 as D (6 bases). The CDR3 runs 15 residues. V dropped 5 bases and J dropped 2 bases, with 16 bases sitting between them. Germline CDR1 and CDR2: MNHEY and SMNVEV (reference sequence). Here the CDR3 reads CASSPQGNGTYEQYF. The CDR3 bases are TGTGCCAGCAGTCCACAGGGCAATGGGACCTACGAGCAGTACTTC.

The gene calls are TRBV19 and TRBJ2-1; 7 bases line up with TRBD2. Trimming took 1 base from V and 6 from J; bases not matched to a gene: 6. The CDR3 runs 15 residues. CDR1 is LNHDA and CDR2 is SQIVND in the germline V gene (reference sequence). CDR3 sequence (DNA): TGTGCCAGTAGTATAGGGGGCACTAGCGTCAATGAGCAGTTCTTC. Its translation: CASSIGGTSVNEQFF.

This clone was picked up a small number of times. The gene calls are TRBV30 and TRBJ2-3; unclear D gene. This CDR3 is 15 amino acids long. V dropped 1 base and J dropped 0 bases, with 11 bases sitting between them. Germline loops: CDR1 GTSNPN, CDR2 SVGIG (reference sequence). CDR3 DNA: TGTGCCTGGAGTGCCCCGGTTGACAGCACAGATACGCAGTATTTT. This translates into CAWSAPVDSTDTQYF.

Notes on this clone: The same CDR3 is also encoded by other DNA sequences in this sample. The V and J genes are TRBV19 and TRBJ1-1; D is unclear. This CDR3 region has 13 residues. Germline CDR1 LNHDA, CDR2 SQIVND (reference sequence). V lost 5 bases, J lost 0 bases, and 7 bases lay in between. The CDR3 sequence: CASSYTMNTEAFF. The CDR3 nucleotides read TGTGCCAGTAGTTATACCATGAACACTGAAGCTTTCTTT.

The chain has TRBV18 and TRBJ2-7; the D gene is possibly TRBD1 (5 bases). The CDR3 loop spans 13 amino acids. Trimming removed 5 bases from V and 3 bases from J, with 11 bases in between. CDR1 KGHSH and CDR2 LQKENI come from the germline V gene. The CDR3 nucleotides read TGTGCCAGCTCAACAGGTTCCTACTACGAGCAGTACTTC. Its protein product is CASSTGSYYEQYF.

The chain uses TRBV11-2 and TRBJ1-1; maybe TRBD1 (6 bases). This CDR3 region has 16 residues. Germline values: CDR1 SGHAT, CDR2 FQNNGV. Trimming stripped 4 bases from V and 1 base from J, with 16 bases between. The CDR3 loop reads CASSSITQGENTEAFF. In DNA form, the CDR3 reads TGTGCCAGCAGCTCGATAACACAGGGAGAGAACACTGAAGCTTTCTTT.

CDR3 bases: TGTGCCAGCTCACCAATTAACTTGAATGGCTACACCTTC. It translates to CASSPINLNGYTF. V is TRBV18 and J is TRBJ1-2; D gene ambiguous. This CDR3 spans 13 amino acids. Germline loops: CDR1 KGHSH, CDR2 LQKENI. Trimming took off 2 bases at V and 6 bases at J, with 10 bases between the two ends.